A selection of T cell receptor beta chains follows, all from one sample in a study of blood T cell repertoires in COVID-19. The repertoire was sequenced with immunoSEQ multiplex PCR; TCRdb's copy has only in-frame clones and lacks some. The sample includes over 85,000 clones, 70% to 90% seen only once; the top ten take about 5%. The sequencing input was peripheral blood. The receptors were gathered from a human donor in a cohort sampled during active COVID-19. Both conserved end residues are part of each CDR3. D genes are given only for firm matches. Clone size is shown for a subset of rows, as once, few, many or a class of expanded clone.

V	J	D	size	DNA	CDR3
TRBV7-2	TRBJ1-2	TRBD1	.	TGTGCCAGCAGCTTCGACAGGGGGAGCTATGGCTACACCTTC	CASSFDRGSYGYTF
TRBV18	TRBJ2-6	.	once	TGTGCCAGCTCACGCGTGGGAGCTGGGGCCAACGTCCTGACTTTC	CASSRVGAGANVLTF
TRBV9	TRBJ2-3	TRBD2	.	TGTGCCAGCAGCGTAGAGTCTAGCGGACACAAAGATACGCAGTATTTT	CASSVESSGHKDTQYF
TRBV11-2	TRBJ1-4	.	.	TGTGCCAGCAGCTTAGTCGCCAGGGGTCTTGTTGAAAAACTGTTTTTT	CASSLVARGLVEKLFF
TRBV6-5	TRBJ2-3	.	once	TGTGCCAGCAGTTACTCGGGGGGGCCACCAGATACGCAGTATTTT	CASSYSGGPPDTQYF
TRBV6-5	TRBJ1-2	TRBD1	.	TGTGCCAGCAGTAACGACAGGGGCGGCTATGGCTACACCTTC	CASSNDRGGYGYTF
TRBV15	TRBJ1-6	.	.	TGTGCCACCAGCAGAGATGTAAATTCACCCCTCCACTTT	CATSRDVNSPLHF
TRBV18	TRBJ2-3	TRBD1	.	TGTGCCAGCTCATCCAATGGACAGGGAACAGATACGCAGTATTTT	CASSSNGQGTDTQYF
TRBV24-1	TRBJ2-3	TRBD2	.	TGTGCCACCAGTGAGACAATAGCGGGGGAGAGCACAGATACGCAGTATTTT	CATSETIAGESTDTQYF
TRBV2	TRBJ1-1	TRBD1	.	TGTGCCAGCAGAATGGACAGGGCGGGGCGGACTGAAGCTTTCTTT	CASRMDRAGRTEAFF
TRBV6-1	TRBJ1-3	TRBD1	.	TGTGCCAGCAGTGAACCGGGACAGGGAAACACCATATATTTT	CASSEPGQGNTIYF
TRBV7-8	TRBJ2-7	.	.	TGTGCCAGCAGCTTAGTTAGAATCTACGAGCAGTACTTC	CASSLVRIYEQYF
TRBV2	TRBJ2-2	.	.	TGTGCCAGCAGCCTCGACAGAACGAACACCGGGGAGCTGTTTTTT	CASSLDRTNTGELFF
TRBV6-5	TRBJ1-4	.	.	TGTGCCAGCAGTTACACCGTATCGGGAAAACTGTTTTTT	CASSYTVSGKLFF
TRBV4-2	TRBJ1-1	.	.	TGTGCCAGCAGGGGAGGCAGGTTGAACACTGAAGCTTTCTTT	CASRGGRLNTEAFF
TRBV7-2	TRBJ1-1	.	.	TGTGCCAGCAGCCCAATAGACAGGTTGGCTTTCTTT	CASSPIDRLAFF
TRBV5-4	TRBJ1-6	.	.	TGTGCCAGCAGCTTTTTCTCCGCCAACAGGGATTCACCCCTCCACTTT	CASSFFSANRDSPLHF
TRBV5-1	TRBJ2-1	TRBD2	.	TGCGCCAGCAGACCACCGGGACTAGGGTCTGATGAGCAGTTCTTC	CASRPPGLGSDEQFF
TRBV2	TRBJ2-6	.	.	TGTGCCAGCAGTGAAGGGACAGCATACTCTGGGGCCAACGTCCTGACTTTC	CASSEGTAYSGANVLTF
TRBV5-6	TRBJ1-3	.	.	TGTGCCAGCAGGTTCAAGAGAACCTCTGGAAACACCATATATTTT	CASRFKRTSGNTIYF
TRBV5-1	TRBJ1-1	TRBD1	.	TGCGCCAGCAGCTACGGGACAGGGAACACTGAAGCTTTCTTT	CASSYGTGNTEAFF
TRBV9	TRBJ2-1	.	.	TGTGCCAGCAGCCCCGGGGTTCGCGGGCATCTGTTCTTC	CASSPGVRGHLFF
TRBV7-6	TRBJ2-5	TRBD2	.	TGTGCCAGCAGTCTCCAACCGGGACTAGCCCAAGAGACCCAGTACTTC	CASSLQPGLAQETQYF
TRBV5-4	TRBJ2-7	TRBD2	.	TGTGCCAGCAGCCCTAGCGGGGGGCAATACGAGCAGTACTTC	CASSPSGGQYEQYF
TRBV4-2	TRBJ2-2	.	.	TGTGCCAGCAGCCACGGCCCGGTAGTAGCCTCGGGCACCGGGGAGCTGTTTTTT	CASSHGPVVASGTGELFF
TRBV5-5	TRBJ2-2	TRBD1	few	TGTGCCAGCAGCCCGACGGGACAGGGGAACACCGGGGAGCTGTTTTTT	CASSPTGQGNTGELFF
TRBV12-3/TRBV12-4	TRBJ2-7	.	.	TGTGCCAGCAGTCTACTTCCTGGGGGGGAGCAGTACTTC	CASSLLPGGEQYF
TRBV10-3	TRBJ2-2	.	.	TGTGCCATCAGTGAGCAGGATTCACCCGGGGAGCTGTTTTTT	CAISEQDSPGELFF
TRBV9	TRBJ1-5	TRBD1	.	TGTGCCAGCAGCGCAGGGGGTGGAAACAATCAGCCCCAGCATTTT	CASSAGGGNNQPQHF
TRBV18	TRBJ2-7	TRBD1	.	TGTGCCAGCTCACCTCCACTACCGGGACAGAGTAACTACGAGCAGTACTTC	CASSPPLPGQSNYEQYF
TRBV12-3/TRBV12-4	TRBJ1-2	TRBD1	.	TGTGCCAGCAGTTTGTCAGGGGGTGATGGCTACACCTTC	CASSLSGGDGYTF
TRBV7-3	TRBJ2-1	TRBD1	.	TGTGCCAGCAGCTTTAGACAGGGAGAATACAATGAGCAGTTCTTC	CASSFRQGEYNEQFF
TRBV7-8	TRBJ2-5	TRBD2	.	TGTGCCAGCAGCCGGGATCGCGTTCAGCGGGGGGAAGAGACCCAGTACTTC	CASSRDRVQRGEETQYF
TRBV7-6	TRBJ2-1	TRBD2	.	TGTGCCAGCAGCTTAGGAGCGGGATCGTGGGATGAGCAGTTCTTC	CASSLGAGSWDEQFF
TRBV30	TRBJ2-3	TRBD2	.	TGTGCCTGGACTAGCGGGAACACAGATACGCAGTATTTT	CAWTSGNTDTQYF
TRBV10-3	TRBJ2-5	.	.	TGTGCCACCAGACCGGGACACCAACAAGAGACCCAGTACTTC	CATRPGHQQETQYF
TRBV30	TRBJ1-5	.	.	TGTGCCTGGACCCAGGGCGGCAATCAGCCCCAGCATTTT	CAWTQGGNQPQHF
TRBV27	TRBJ2-2	TRBD1	.	TGTGCCAGTCATAAGGGGGCGGGCACCGGGGAGCTGTTTTTT	CASHKGAGTGELFF
TRBV30	TRBJ2-1	TRBD2	.	TGTGCCTGGATTCGAGCGGGGGGGAACTCCTACAATGAGCAGTTCTTC	CAWIRAGGNSYNEQFF
TRBV3-1/TRBV3-2	TRBJ2-7	.	once	TGTGCCAGCAGCCAAGTGGGCAACGGGGACGAGCAGTACTTC	CASSQVGNGDEQYF
TRBV14	TRBJ1-1	.	.	TGTGCCAGCAGCCAAGCAGCCGAGGTTGGATCTGAAGCTTTCTTT	CASSQAAEVGSEAFF
TRBV14	TRBJ2-3	TRBD2	.	TGTGCCAGCAGCCAAAGCGGGAGGTACACAGATACGCAGTATTTT	CASSQSGRYTDTQYF
TRBV6-5	TRBJ1-2	TRBD1	.	TGTGCCAGCAGTTACTCTTACAGGGGGACGGGTGGCTACACCTTC	CASSYSYRGTGGYTF
TRBV5-1	TRBJ2-1	TRBD2	once	TGCGCCAGCAGCCCTCGGGGGGGGATCAATGAGCAGTTCTTC	CASSPRGGINEQFF
TRBV4-1	TRBJ2-7	TRBD2	.	TGCGCCAGCAGCCAAGATCCACCCCAAGCTAGCGGCGGGCAGTACTTC	CASSQDPPQASGGQYF
TRBV28	TRBJ1-6	.	.	TGTGCCAGCAGTTTACGGGGGGCGAGGTCACCCCTCCACTTT	CASSLRGARSPLHF
TRBV28	TRBJ1-6	.	.	TGTGCCAGCAGTTTACAGGGCTCACCCCTCCACTTT	CASSLQGSPLHF
TRBV11-1	TRBJ2-3	TRBD2	.	TGTGCCAGCAGCTTAGGGGGGGGGAGCACAGATACGCAGTATTTT	CASSLGGGSTDTQYF
TRBV28	TRBJ1-5	.	.	TGTGCCAGCACCCTGGGGCGTGGCAATCAGCCCCAGCATTTT	CASTLGRGNQPQHF